This T cell receptor beta chain was profiled in a study of CD8 T cells in ankylosing spondylitis (TCRdb year 2017). For the study in its entirety: T cell receptor beta repertoires were profiled in healthy donors and ankylosing spondylitis patients so that disease-linked TCR variants could be found. In total, the full study cohort was made up of 108 healthy donors and more than 20 ankylosing spondylitis patients. Peripheral blood samples were taken, and synovial fluid was additionally collected from ankylosing spondylitis patients. Study-wide conclusions, independent of this receptor: According to the report, matched synovial fluid samples from ankylosing spondylitis patients were significantly enriched for the disease-linked clones. The disease-linked clones had a CD8+ phenotype and were found at relatively low frequencies in peripheral blood. Blood from ankylosing spondylitis patients appeared to be characterized by a TCR beta motif composed of about eight highly homologous amino acid variants. Some motif variants had previously been reported in the synovial fluid and blood of reactive arthritis patients, which suggests shared mechanisms of disease initiation.

Reads for this sample came from an Illumina HiSeq 2500. Quantitative 5'-RACE with molecular barcodes was used to prepare TCR beta libraries. The study's processing was this. A new computational method, built on a probabilistic model of VDJ rearrangement, was used to identify disease-linked TCR variants. In-frame beta chains were kept once TCRdb had trimmed the public reads at Q25 with fastp and called clones with MiXCR. All rows with the same CDR3 protein become a single entry with the most common DNA and genes. The V and J calls come from TCRdb's annotation, not from the publication. Within this sample are some 87,000 distinct CDR3 sequences, with 27% of them counted one time only. Clones ranked in the top ten supply roughly three fifths of the sample. The CDR3 measures 17 amino acids from cysteine to phenylalanine. Left in the record is the CDR3 DNA by itself, 51 bases read in frame from the first base. CDR1 is given as MNHEY and CDR2 as SMNVEV, both from the germline V gene (reference sequence). V lost 2 bases and J lost 0 bases, and the count of bases not matched to a germline gene is 9.

This clonotype was seen many times. Its target antigen remains unknown. Per-base qualities were not stored, and no clone one base away is much larger. The chain is made from TRBV27 and TRBJ2-7; 8 bases in the junction line up with TRBD1. The sequencing sample was made of blood, either unsorted or a sorted T cell fraction (not recorded which). This TCR was sampled from a male donor with ankylosing spondylitis or in good health (not recorded which). The CDR3 region: CASSLGRQGASSYEQYF. The nucleotide sequence is given as TGTGCCAGCAGTTTAGGACGTCAGGGGGCCTCCTCCTACGAGCAGTACTTC.